What follows are 16 T cell receptor beta chains derived from one specimen sequenced in a study of blood T cell repertoires in COVID-19. Clones were read by immunoSEQ multiplex PCR, and TCRdb kept only the in-frame ones, dropping some. The sample consists of around 110,000 clones, approximately 84% of them appearing once. Sequencing input: peripheral blood. The origin of the receptors is a man between 65 and 85 years old with active or convalescent COVID-19.

The chain couples TRBV5-1 to TRBJ1-1; D may be TRBD1 (5 bases). This CDR3 is 13 amino acids long. CDR1 and CDR2 (germline): SGHRS, YFSETQ. The ends were cut back, 1 base at V and 7 bases at J, with 11 bases in the middle. Here the CDR3 DNA reads TGCGCCAGCAGCTTGCGGCAGGGCAATGAAGCTTTCTTT. Translating gives CASSLRQGNEAFF.

This clone has a count of ten or more. This chain links TRBV11-2 with TRBJ2-5; 9 bases align to TRBD2. V shed 5 bases, J shed 7 bases, and the junction held 11 bases outside the gene matches. Germline CDR1 and CDR2: SGHAT and FQNNGV. The CDR3 is 15 residues long. CDR3 nucleotide sequence: TGTGCCAGCAGCCCGCCCCTAGCGGGGCAACCGACCCAGTACTTC. Translation: CASSPPLAGQPTQYF.

In its sample, this clone was seen once. The genes are TRBV4-2 and TRBJ1-3, with no clear D. The germline CDR1 and CDR2 sequences are LGHNA and YNFKEQ. The CDR3 runs 15 residues. Trimming shortened V by 5 bases and J by 1 base, and 12 bases separated the two germline ends. DNA of the CDR3: TGTGCCAGCAGCGCGAATCCTTTTTCTGGAAACACCATATATTTT. It is translated as CASSANPFSGNTIYF.

The chain employs TRBV11-2 and TRBJ1-1; TRBD1 matches 8 bases. CDR1 and CDR2 from the germline V gene are SGHAT and FQNNGV. Germline trimming cut 6 bases from V and 0 bases from J; bases unmatched to any gene: 6. CDR3 length: 15 amino acids. In DNA, the CDR3 is TGTGCCAGCAGTGTAACAGGGGGGATGAACACTGAAGCTTTCTTT. Its translation: CASSVTGGMNTEAFF.

CDR3 nucleotides: TGTGCCAGCAGTTTTGAGCGGGAGGGCCAGGGAGAGACCCAGTACTTC. This translates into CASSFEREGQGETQYF. The gene calls are TRBV27 and TRBJ2-5; TRBD2 aligns across 10 bases. In germline, CDR1 is MNHEY, CDR2 SMNVEV (reference sequence). The CDR3 sequence is 16 residues long. Trimming cost V 3 bases and J 4 bases; bases outside gene matches: 8.

This clone is a singleton in its sample. This chain uses TRBV10-3 with TRBJ2-2; TRBD2 agrees at 9 bases. V was pared by 3 bases and J by 4 bases, with 9 bases of the junction left unmatched. In germline, CDR1 is ENHRY, CDR2 SYGVKD. The CDR3 totals 17 residues. DNA of the CDR3: TGTGCCATCAGTGATCCGGGACTAGCCTTTTCCACCGGGGAGCTGTTTTTT. This gives the protein CAISDPGLAFSTGELFF.

The rearrangement joins TRBV7-2 to TRBJ2-7; TRBD1 agrees at 7 bases. Germline V gene sequence: CDR1 SGHTA, CDR2 FQGNSA. This CDR3 is built from 14 residues. V lost 6 bases to trimming and J lost 2 bases; unmatched junction nucleotides: 7. CDR3 protein: CASRTGTDTYEQYF. In DNA, the CDR3 is TGTGCCAGCAGGACCGGGACAGATACCTACGAGCAGTACTTC.

V gene TRBV7-2 combines with J gene TRBJ2-2; tentative D call: TRBD1 (6 bases). The CDR3 extends over 14 amino acids. Germline V gene lookup returns CDR1 SGHTA and CDR2 FQGNSA. Trimming removed 4 bases from V and 2 bases from J, with 8 bases in between. CDR3 sequence: CASSSGTNTGELFF. The CDR3 nucleotides read TGTGCCAGCAGCTCCGGGACAAACACCGGGGAGCTGTTTTTT.

CDR3 sequence (DNA): TGTGCCAGTAGTATTCAAACCACAGGAAATGAGCAGTTCTTC. This codes for CASSIQTTGNEQFF. The chain employs TRBV19 and TRBJ2-1; D might be TRBD1 (5 bases). The V gene's germline CDR1 is LNHDA and CDR2 SQIVND (reference sequence). The CDR3 loop spans 14 amino acids. V was pared by 3 bases and J by 7 bases, with 13 bases between. Full variable domain (remainder filled in from reference TRBV19 and TRBJ2-1): DGGITQSPKYLFRKEGQNVTLSCEQNLNHDAMYWYRQDPGQGLRLIYYSQIVNDFQKGDIAEGYSVSREKKESFPLTVTSAQKNPTAFYLCASSIQTTGNEQFFGPGTRLTVL.

The chain couples TRBV7-2 to TRBJ2-7; 10 positions agree with TRBD2. The CDR3 is made up of 14 amino acids. The V and J ends lost 1 base and 4 bases, in that order; junction bases with no gene match: 1. Per the germline V gene, CDR1 is SGHTA and CDR2 is FQGNSA. DNA of the CDR3: TGTGCCAGCAGCTTAGGAGCGGGGGGGTACGAGCAGTACTTC. It translates to CASSLGAGGYEQYF.

This CDR3 is CASSSGEGESPLHF. The CDR3 DNA sequence: TGTGCCAGCAGCTCCGGGGAGGGAGAATCACCCCTCCACTTT. The chain combines TRBV5-4 with TRBJ1-6; no definite D call. The germline gives CDR1 SGHNT, CDR2 YYREEE (reference sequence). Trimming shortened V by 3 bases and J by 10 bases, and 14 bases separated the two germline ends. The CDR3 spans 14 residues.

This clone was picked up a small number of times. The rearrangement uses TRBV29-1 and TRBJ1-1; 8 bases fit TRBD1. The V gene's germline CDR1 is SQVTM and CDR2 ANQGSEA. V was clipped by 5 bases and J by 5 bases; unmatched bases: 10. CDR3 length: 14 residues. The CDR3 DNA reads as TGCAGCGTTCTTCAGGGGGCTTGGGGGACTGAAGCTTTCTTT. Translated: CSVLQGAWGTEAFF. The full variable domain, with the rest looked up from reference TRBV29-1 and TRBJ1-1, is SAVISQKPSRDICQRGTSLTIQCQVDSQVTMMFWYRQQPGQSLTLIATANQGSEATYESGFVIDKFPISRPNLTFSTLTVSNMSPEDSSIYLCSVLQGAWGTEAFFGQGTRLTVV.

The rearrangement links TRBV19 to TRBJ1-2, with 7 positions matching TRBD1. The trim removed 6 bases at V and 4 bases at J, leaving 8 bases unmatched. The CDR3 sequence is 14 residues long. Germline V gene lookup returns CDR1 LNHDA and CDR2 SQIVND (reference sequence). DNA for the CDR3: TGTGCCAGTAGCAATACAGGGGAAGTCTATGGCTACACCTTC. Its translation is CASSNTGEVYGYTF.

The chain is built from TRBV19 and TRBJ1-2; 7 bases are shared with TRBD1. V lost 5 bases to trimming and J lost 6 bases; unmatched junction nucleotides: 12. Germline values: CDR1 LNHDA, CDR2 SQIVND (reference sequence). The CDR3 runs 15 residues. As DNA, the CDR3 is TGTGCCAGTAGTGAAACTGGGACAGCCAAGGATGGCTACACCTTC. It translates to CASSETGTAKDGYTF. Using reference TRBV19 and TRBJ1-2 for the parts outside the CDR3, the full variable domain is DGGITQSPKYLFRKEGQNVTLSCEQNLNHDAMYWYRQDPGQGLRLIYYSQIVNDFQKGDIAEGYSVSREKKESFPLTVTSAQKNPTAFYLCASSETGTAKDGYTFGSGTRLTVV.

Here the CDR3 DNA reads TGTGCCAGCAGTAAAACGGGAGTCAACGATGAGCAGTTCTTC. This codes for CASSKTGVNDEQFF. The chain uses TRBV7-2 and TRBJ2-1, with D possibly matching TRBD2 (6 bases). The CDR3 runs to 14 residues. From germline, CDR1 is SGHTA and CDR2 FQGNSA. Trimming cost V 6 bases and J 8 bases, with 17 bases left between them.

V gene TRBV6-2 or TRBV6-3 combines with J gene TRBJ1-1; D gene ambiguous. V was trimmed by 2 bases and J by 2 bases, leaving 12 bases between them. The germline V gene encodes CDR1 MNHEY and CDR2 SVGEGT. The CDR3 extends over 15 amino acids. The CDR3, as DNA: TGTGCCAGCAGTTACCTGACGGGATTAAACACTGAAGCTTTCTTT. This encodes CASSYLTGLNTEAFF.